One sample yielded the 21 T cell receptor beta chains listed below, sequenced in a study of OX40 agonist ivuxolimab in advanced cancers. TCRdb's table, derived via immunoSEQ multiplex PCR, lists solely in-frame clones and lacks some. The sample lists 9,500 to 12,000 clones; approximately 80% were seen once. This specimen consisted of CD4+ or CD8+ T cells sorted from blood, obtained in a trial of the OX40 agonist ivuxolimab. The receptors were gathered from an adult with an advanced solid tumor such as melanoma, head and neck, liver or kidney cancer.

This chain connects TRBV6-5 to TRBJ2-1; D might be TRBD1 (5 bases). The CDR3 extends over 13 amino acids. Germline assignment: CDR1 MNHEY and CDR2 SVGAGI. Trimming removed 2 bases from V and 7 bases from J, with 9 bases in between. CDR3 residues: CASSYGRANEQFF. Written as DNA, the CDR3 is TGTGCCAGCAGTTACGGCAGGGCTAATGAGCAGTTCTTC.

The chain joins TRBV13 to TRBJ2-7; 7 bases agree with TRBD1. The CDR3 extends over 14 amino acids. Germline CDR1 and CDR2: PRHDT and FYEKMQ (reference sequence). V shed 5 bases, J shed 2 bases, and the junction held 6 bases outside the gene matches. The CDR3 loop reads CASSTRQGPYEQYF. DNA for the CDR3: TGTGCCAGCAGCACCAGACAGGGTCCCTACGAGCAGTACTTC.

This chain connects TRBV19 to TRBJ2-1; 9 bases match TRBD2. V shed 6 bases, J shed 2 bases, and the junction held 14 bases outside the gene matches. The CDR3 contains 18 residues. Germline V CDR1 and CDR2: LNHDA, SQIVND (reference sequence). The CDR3 loop is CASSFIAGDIPAYNEQFF. CDR3 nucleotides: TGTGCCAGTAGCTTTATAGCGGGGGATATACCAGCCTACAATGAGCAGTTCTTC.

The V and J genes are TRBV2 and TRBJ1-3; D is uncertain. CDR3 length: 14 amino acids. The ends were cut back, 7 bases at V and 0 bases at J, with 10 bases in the middle. Per the germline V gene, CDR1 is SNHLY and CDR2 is FYNNEI. The CDR3 DNA reads as TGTGCCAGCACCGTTCAGGTCTCTGGAAACACCATATATTTT. Encoded protein: CASTVQVSGNTIYF.

In its sample, this clone was seen once. The rearrangement joins TRBV2 to TRBJ1-1; weak D call: TRBD1 (5 bases). CDR1 and CDR2 (germline): SNHLY, FYNNEI. This CDR3 has 14 amino acids. The V end lost 8 bases, the J end lost 0 bases, and 13 bases lay between the germline ends. The CDR3 loop is CASPTQEMNTEAFF. The CDR3 nucleotides read TGTGCCAGCCCAACACAGGAAATGAACACTGAAGCTTTCTTT.

CDR3 DNA sequence: TGTGCCAGCAGTTTATTAAAGGGAGACAGGGGGCGAGGCGAGCAGTACTTC. Amino acids: CASSLLKGDRGRGEQYF. V and J are TRBV27 and TRBJ2-7, with 10 bases that match TRBD1. This CDR3 region has 17 residues. CDR1 and CDR2 from the germline V gene are MNHEY and SMNVEV (reference sequence). Trimming cost V 1 base and J 6 bases; bases outside gene matches: 12.

The chain links TRBV7-9 to TRBJ2-2; TRBD1 agrees at 7 bases. Germline V lookup: CDR1 SEHNR, CDR2 FQNEAQ (reference sequence). This CDR3 spans 15 amino acids. V trimming: 4 bases; J trimming: 6 bases; junction bases outside the gene matches: 8. CDR3 loop: CASSSRQGHPGELFF. CDR3 coding DNA: TGTGCCAGCAGCTCCCGACAGGGCCACCCCGGGGAGCTGTTTTTT.

The V gene is TRBV27, the J gene TRBJ2-6; 8 bases are shared with TRBD1. Germline values: CDR1 MNHEY, CDR2 SMNVEV (reference sequence). CDR3 length equals 15 residues. Here the CDR3 reads CAVLTGGNGANVLTF. The DNA for the CDR3 is TGTGCTGTCTTAACAGGGGGGAATGGGGCCAACGTCCTGACTTTC. The entire variable domain, with the rest obtained from reference TRBV27 and TRBJ2-6, is as follows: EAQVTQNPRYLITVTGKKLTVTCSQNMNHEYMSWYRQDPGLGLRQIYYSMNVEVTDKGDVPEGYKVSRKEKRNFPLILESPSPNQTSLYFCAVLTGGNGANVLTFGAGSRLTVL.

This chain uses TRBV2 with TRBJ2-5; D is uncertain. Trimming removed 4 bases at V and 2 bases at J, with 8 bases between. Germline CDR1 SNHLY, CDR2 FYNNEI. This CDR3 has 13 residues. The CDR3 DNA is TGTGCCAGCAGTGGATCTATGCAAGAGACCCAGTACTTC. Translated: CASSGSMQETQYF.

This chain joins TRBV28 and TRBJ2-3, with D uncertain. This CDR3 is built from 12 residues. The V end was cut by 8 bases, the J end by 1 base, with 7 bases between. From germline, CDR1 is MDHEN and CDR2 SYDVKM. This CDR3 reads CASVRGTDTQYF. The CDR3 nucleotides read TGTGCCAGCGTGAGAGGCACAGATACGCAGTATTTT.

J is TRBJ1-5 and V is TRBV28; 10 positions match TRBD1. Germline assignment: CDR1 MDHEN and CDR2 SYDVKM. After removal of 2 bases from V and 0 bases from J, the junction contained 7 bases not matched to a gene. The CDR3 sequence is 18 residues long. The CDR3 is CASSLRDRGGYSNQPQHF. Here the CDR3 DNA reads TGTGCCAGCAGTTTAAGGGACAGGGGCGGTTATAGCAATCAGCCCCAGCATTTT.

CDR3 region: CASSFSGRPDSPLHF. CDR3 DNA: TGTGCCAGCAGCTTTTCGGGACGGCCAGATTCACCCCTCCACTTT. This chain joins TRBV7-9 and TRBJ1-6, with D maybe TRBD1 (5 bases). This CDR3 comprises 15 residues. The V gene lost 3 bases and the J gene lost 8 bases, with 14 bases spanning the gap. Germline V gene lookup returns CDR1 SEHNR and CDR2 FQNEAQ (reference sequence).

This clone was observed once. V gene TRBV28 combines with J gene TRBJ2-2; D not certain. This CDR3 is 17 amino acids long. V was clipped by 4 bases and J by 1 base, with 16 bases between them. Germline CDR1 MDHEN, CDR2 SYDVKM. CDR3 DNA sequence: TGTGCCAGCAGTTCAGTTCGGCAAGACAAGAACACCGGGGAGCTGTTTTTT. Its protein is CASSSVRQDKNTGELFF.

V usage is TRBV5-6 and J usage is TRBJ2-7, with TRBD2 as a possible D gene (5 bases). The CDR3 totals 15 residues. CDR1 SGHDT and CDR2 YYEEEE come from the germline V gene. The ends were cut back, 6 bases at V and 5 bases at J, with 21 bases in the middle. CDR3 in DNA: TGTGCCAGCACCGGGGATGGAGCCGGTTGGAACGAGCAGTACTTC. This sequence encodes CASTGDGAGWNEQYF.

This clone was seen a handful of times. The chain uses TRBV7-3 and TRBJ1-4; D remains ambiguous. There are 15 residues in the CDR3. Trimming left V 6 bases short and J 8 bases short, with 19 bases between. Germline CDR1 SGHTA, CDR2 FQGTGA. The CDR3 protein is CASRGLEPLQEKLFF. CDR3 sequence (DNA): TGTGCCAGCAGAGGTTTAGAGCCACTTCAGGAAAAACTGTTTTTT. Together with reference TRBV7-3 and TRBJ1-4, the CDR3 gives the full variable domain: GAGVSQTPSNKVTEKGKYVELRCDPISGHTALYWYRQSLGQGPEFLIYFQGTGAADDSGLPNDRFFAVRPEGSVSTLKIQRTERGDSAVYLCASRGLEPLQEKLFFGSGTQLSVL.

The genes are TRBV5-4 and TRBJ1-1, with 7 bases identical to TRBD1. The CDR3 loop spans 15 amino acids. Germline V gives CDR1 SGHNT, CDR2 YYREEE (reference sequence). The V and J ends lost 2 bases and 12 bases, in that order; junction bases with no gene match: 16. CDR3 loop: CASSFREGAYWKTFF. The CDR3 DNA follows: TGTGCCAGCAGCTTTAGGGAGGGGGCATATTGGAAAACTTTCTTT.

The sample holds one count of this clone. The genes are TRBV11-2 and TRBJ1-2; D might be TRBD1 (5 bases). The CDR3 consists of 14 residues. From germline, CDR1 is SGHAT and CDR2 FQNNGV. Trimming removed 2 bases at V and 5 bases at J, with 12 bases between. As DNA, the CDR3 is TGTGCCAGCAGCTTAACGGTGGCAGGGTATGGCTACACCTTC. It encodes CASSLTVAGYGYTF.

The V and J genes are TRBV6-1 and TRBJ1-2; 8 bases align to TRBD1. J lost 4 bases, V lost 1 base, and 11 bases had no gene match. The length of the CDR3 is 17 residues. CDR1 is MNHNS, CDR2 SASEGT, per germline. The CDR3 is CASSEGRGRFLPYGYTF. The CDR3 DNA sequence: TGTGCCAGCAGTGAAGGCAGGGGGCGATTCCTCCCCTATGGCTACACCTTC.

This clone was seen more than once but under ten times. CDR3 in DNA: TGTGCCACCAGCAGAGAGGCTCAGCCCCAGCATTTT. This codes for CATSREAQPQHF. V and J are TRBV15 and TRBJ1-5, with D hard to call. Germline V gene lookup returns CDR1 LNHNV and CDR2 YYDKDF (reference sequence). The CDR3 length is 12 residues. Trimming removed 0 bases from V and 6 bases from J, with 3 bases in between.

The gene calls are TRBV4-1 and TRBJ2-5; 7 positions agree with TRBD1. Germline assignment: CDR1 MGHRA and CDR2 YSYEKL. Trimming at V came to 1 base and at J to 5 bases, leaving 7 bases not matched to a gene. CDR3 length: 15 residues. The CDR3 region has the DNA TGCGCCAGCAGCCAAGTCCCAGGGGGATGGGAGACCCAGTACTTC. Translation: CASSQVPGGWETQYF.

This clone is a singleton in its sample. The rearrangement links TRBV5-8 to TRBJ2-2; 9 nucleotides agree with TRBD1. The CDR3 consists of 15 residues. V shed 4 bases and J 6 bases; nucleotides not matched to a gene: 7. Germline lookup yields CDR1 SGHTS and CDR2 YDEGEE. The CDR3 sequence is CASSPGQGTSGELFF. CDR3 in DNA: TGTGCCAGCAGCCCGGGACAGGGTACGTCCGGGGAGCTGTTTTTT. The variable domain in full, completed from reference TRBV5-8 and TRBJ2-2, reads EAGVTQSPTHLIKTRGQQATLRCSPISGHTSVYWYQQALGLGLQFLLWYDEGEERNRGNFPPRFSGRQFPNYSSELNVNALELEDSALYLCASSPGQGTSGELFFGEGSRLTVL.